This T cell receptor beta chain came from a study of blood T cell repertoires in COVID-19. Turning to the study itself: Acute and convalescent COVID-19 specimens originated in the United States, Italy and Spain.

Some clones are missing from TCRdb's copy, which holds only in-frame ones; the method was immunoSEQ multiplex PCR. The sample lists under 65,000 clones, more than 75% occurring once. This clone has only one observation. CDR3 length equals 14 residues. V lost 0 bases, J lost 8 bases, and 10 bases lay in between. Germline V gene data show CDR1 as LNHDA and CDR2 as SQIVND (reference sequence). Material for sequencing was peripheral blood. The rearrangement joins TRBV19 to TRBJ1-4, with TRBD1 as a possible D gene (6 bases). The TCR comes from a woman in her sixties with acute or convalescent COVID-19. The CDR3 protein is CASSIDKDREKLFF. The CDR3 DNA reads TGTGCCAGTAGTATAGACAAAGACAGGGAAAAACTGTTTTTT.